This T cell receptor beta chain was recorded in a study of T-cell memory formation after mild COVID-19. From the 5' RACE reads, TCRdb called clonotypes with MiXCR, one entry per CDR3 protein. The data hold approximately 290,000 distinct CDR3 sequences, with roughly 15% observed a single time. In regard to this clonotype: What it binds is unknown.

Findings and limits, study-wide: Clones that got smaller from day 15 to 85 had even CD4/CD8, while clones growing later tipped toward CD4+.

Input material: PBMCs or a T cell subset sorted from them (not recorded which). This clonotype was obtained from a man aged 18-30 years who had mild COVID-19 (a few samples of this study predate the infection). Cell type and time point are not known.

The CDR3 sequence is CASSVVEGIQYF. For the CDR3, the DNA is TGTGCCAGCAGCGTAGTGGAAGGTATTCAGTACTTC. The V and J genes are TRBV9 and TRBJ2-4; D not resolved. Trimming took 0 bases from V and 10 from J, leaving 8 bases between them. From germline, CDR1 is SGDLS and CDR2 YYNGEE. The CDR3 totals 12 residues.